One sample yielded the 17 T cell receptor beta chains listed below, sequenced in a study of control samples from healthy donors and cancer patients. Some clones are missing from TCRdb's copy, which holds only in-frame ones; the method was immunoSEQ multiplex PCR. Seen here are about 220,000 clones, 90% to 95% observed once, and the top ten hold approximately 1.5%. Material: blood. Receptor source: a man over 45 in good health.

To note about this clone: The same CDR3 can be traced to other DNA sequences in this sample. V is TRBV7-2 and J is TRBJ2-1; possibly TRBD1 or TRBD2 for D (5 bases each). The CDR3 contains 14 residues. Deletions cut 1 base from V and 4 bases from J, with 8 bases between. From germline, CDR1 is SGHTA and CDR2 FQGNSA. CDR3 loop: CASSLGGSYNEQFF. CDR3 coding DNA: TGTGCCAGCAGCTTAGGGGGGTCATACAATGAGCAGTTCTTC.

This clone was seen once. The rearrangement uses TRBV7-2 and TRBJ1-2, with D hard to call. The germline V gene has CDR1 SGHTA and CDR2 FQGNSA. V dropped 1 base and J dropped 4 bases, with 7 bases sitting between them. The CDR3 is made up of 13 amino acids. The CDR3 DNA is TGTGCCAGCAGCTTAGGAGGGATCTATGGCTACACCTTC. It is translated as CASSLGGIYGYTF.

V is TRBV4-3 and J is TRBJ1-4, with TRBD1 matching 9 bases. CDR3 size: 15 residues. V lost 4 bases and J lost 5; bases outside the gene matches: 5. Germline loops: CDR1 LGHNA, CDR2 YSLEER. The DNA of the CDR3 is TGCGCCAGCAGCCCTGACGGACAGGGGAATGAAAAACTGTTTTTT. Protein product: CASSPDGQGNEKLFF.

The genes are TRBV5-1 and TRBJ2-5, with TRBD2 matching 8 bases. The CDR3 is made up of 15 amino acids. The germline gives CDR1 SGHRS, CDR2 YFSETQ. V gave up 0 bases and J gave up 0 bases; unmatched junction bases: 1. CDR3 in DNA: TGCGCCAGCAGCTTGGTAGCGGGGAACCAAGAGACCCAGTACTTC. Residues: CASSLVAGNQETQYF.

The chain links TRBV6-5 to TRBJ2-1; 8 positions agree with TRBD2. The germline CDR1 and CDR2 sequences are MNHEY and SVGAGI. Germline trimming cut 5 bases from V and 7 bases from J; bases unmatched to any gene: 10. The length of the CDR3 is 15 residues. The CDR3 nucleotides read TGTGCCAGCAGTACTGCGGGGGGCGCAAGGAATGAGCAGTTCTTC. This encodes CASSTAGGARNEQFF.

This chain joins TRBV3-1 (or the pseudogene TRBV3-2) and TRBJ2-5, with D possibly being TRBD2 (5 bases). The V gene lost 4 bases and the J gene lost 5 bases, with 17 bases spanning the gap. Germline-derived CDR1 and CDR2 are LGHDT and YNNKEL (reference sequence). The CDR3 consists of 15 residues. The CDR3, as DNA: TGTGCCAGCAGCCCTGTGGGTAGCCGGGGTGAGACCCAGTACTTC. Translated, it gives CASSPVGSRGETQYF.

Here the CDR3 reads CASSLGEGAGYGYTF. CDR3 bases: TGTGCCAGCAGCCTCGGGGAAGGGGCGGGCTATGGCTACACCTTC. This rearrangement joins TRBV7-9 to TRBJ1-2, with TRBD1 as a possible D gene (5 bases). Trimming shortened V by 5 bases and J by 4 bases, and 17 bases separated the two germline ends. Germline CDR1 SEHNR, CDR2 FQNEAQ (reference sequence). The CDR3 contains 15 residues. The full variable domain, its missing parts supplied by reference TRBV7-9 and TRBJ1-2, is DTGVSQNPRHKITKRGQNVTFRCDPISEHNRLYWYRQTLGQGPEFLTYFQNEAQLEKSRLLSDRFSAERPKGSFSTLEIQRTEQGDSAMYLCASSLGEGAGYGYTFGSGTRLTVV.

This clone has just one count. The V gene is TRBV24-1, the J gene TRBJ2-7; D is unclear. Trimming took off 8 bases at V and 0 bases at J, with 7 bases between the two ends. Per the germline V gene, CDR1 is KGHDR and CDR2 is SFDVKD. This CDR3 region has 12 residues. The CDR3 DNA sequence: TGTGCCACCAATCGGTACTCCTACGAGCAGTACTTC. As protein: CATNRYSYEQYF.

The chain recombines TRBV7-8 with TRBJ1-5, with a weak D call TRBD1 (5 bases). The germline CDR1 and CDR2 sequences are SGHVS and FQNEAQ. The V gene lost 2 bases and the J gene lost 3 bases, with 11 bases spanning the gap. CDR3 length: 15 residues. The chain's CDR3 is CASSLTGTNNQPQHF. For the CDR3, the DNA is TGTGCCAGCAGCTTAACCGGGACTAACAATCAGCCCCAGCATTTT.

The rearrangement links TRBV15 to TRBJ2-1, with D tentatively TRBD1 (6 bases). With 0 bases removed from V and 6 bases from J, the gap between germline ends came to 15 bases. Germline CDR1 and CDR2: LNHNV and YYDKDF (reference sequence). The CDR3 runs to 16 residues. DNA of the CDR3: TGTGCCACCAGCAGAGATGATCCGGCCAGGGGCAATGAGCAGTTCTTC. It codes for CATSRDDPARGNEQFF.

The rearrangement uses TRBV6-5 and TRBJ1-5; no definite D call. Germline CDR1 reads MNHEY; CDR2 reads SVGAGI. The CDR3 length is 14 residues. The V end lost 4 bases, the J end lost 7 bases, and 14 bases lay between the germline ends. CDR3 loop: CASSSSVEAQPQHF. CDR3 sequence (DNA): TGTGCCAGCAGTTCGTCGGTGGAGGCCCAGCCCCAGCATTTT.

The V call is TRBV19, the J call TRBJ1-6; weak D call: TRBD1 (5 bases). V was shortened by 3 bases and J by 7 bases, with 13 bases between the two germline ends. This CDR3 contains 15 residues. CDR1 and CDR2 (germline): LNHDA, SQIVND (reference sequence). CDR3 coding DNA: TGTGCCAGTAGTATTGAAGGGACGGGGAATTCACCCCTCCACTTT. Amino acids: CASSIEGTGNSPLHF.

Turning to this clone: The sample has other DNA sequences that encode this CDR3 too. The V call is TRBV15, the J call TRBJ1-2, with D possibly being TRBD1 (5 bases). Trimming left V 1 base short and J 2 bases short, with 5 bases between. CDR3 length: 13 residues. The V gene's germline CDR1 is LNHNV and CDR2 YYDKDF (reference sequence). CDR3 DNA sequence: TGTGCCACCAGCAGAGCAGGGAACTATGGCTACACCTTC. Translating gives CATSRAGNYGYTF.

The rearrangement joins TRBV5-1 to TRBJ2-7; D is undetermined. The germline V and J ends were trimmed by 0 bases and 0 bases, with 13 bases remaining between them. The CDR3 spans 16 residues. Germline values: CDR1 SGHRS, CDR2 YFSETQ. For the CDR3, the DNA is TGCGCCAGCAGCTTGGAAGGGCAGGTGAGCTCCTACGAGCAGTACGTC. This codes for CASSLEGQVSSYEQYV.

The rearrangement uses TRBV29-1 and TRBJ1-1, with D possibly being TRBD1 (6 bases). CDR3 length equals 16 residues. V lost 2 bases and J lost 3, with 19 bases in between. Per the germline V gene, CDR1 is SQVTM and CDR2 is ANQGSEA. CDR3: CSVEPRGVRDYTEAFF. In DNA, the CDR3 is TGCAGCGTTGAACCAAGGGGGGTACGGGATTACACTGAAGCTTTCTTT.

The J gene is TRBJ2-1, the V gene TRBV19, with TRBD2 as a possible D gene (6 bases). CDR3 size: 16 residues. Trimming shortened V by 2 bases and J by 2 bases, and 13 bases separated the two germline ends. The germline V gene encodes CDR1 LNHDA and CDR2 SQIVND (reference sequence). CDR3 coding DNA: TGTGCCAGTAGTATATTTGGCGGGACCCCCTACAATGAGCAGTTCTTC. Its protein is CASSIFGGTPYNEQFF. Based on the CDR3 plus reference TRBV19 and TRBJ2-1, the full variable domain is DGGITQSPKYLFRKEGQNVTLSCEQNLNHDAMYWYRQDPGQGLRLIYYSQIVNDFQKGDIAEGYSVSREKKESFPLTVTSAQKNPTAFYLCASSIFGGTPYNEQFFGPGTRLTVL.

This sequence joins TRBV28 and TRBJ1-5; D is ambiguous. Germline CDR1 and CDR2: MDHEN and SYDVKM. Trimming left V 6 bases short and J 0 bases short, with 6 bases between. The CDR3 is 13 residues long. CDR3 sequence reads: CASSQVSNQPQHF. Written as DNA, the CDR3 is TGTGCCAGCAGCCAGGTTAGCAATCAGCCCCAGCATTTT.